This record looks at one T cell receptor beta chain sequence and its context. Antigen: not known. The sample is drawn from a study of regulatory T cells in long-lasting Graves disease. Study observations and caveats: Persistent disease preferred TRBV28, TRBJ1-2 and TRBJ2-5.

Construction of the TCR beta libraries employed iRepertoire HTBI primers in conjunction with Arm-PCR of CDR3 regions. Each CDR3 protein gets one entry after TCRdb re-called the multiplex PCR reads with MiXCR. This table holds hundreds of thousands of distinct CDR3 sequences, about 16% found once. Germline-derived CDR1 and CDR2 are SGHTA and FQGNSA. The CDR3 has 14 amino acids. The V end lost 6 bases, the J end lost 6 bases, and 16 bases lay between the germline ends. Time point specified: newly diagnosed GD, antithyroid drugs for less than 3 months. RNA from PBMCs was the source of the TCR library. One endocrinology department in Xi'an, China, was where patients came from. A further study also used this sample, focusing on T cells in Graves' hyperthyroidism and ophthalmopathy. This second study notes: HTBI primers drove first-round RT-PCR of the TCR CDR3. The authors' 13 V-J model separated ophthalmopathy from stable hyperthyroidism.

The TCR originated in a woman aged 25 to 45 with Graves disease. The chain is built from TRBV7-2 and TRBJ2-3; D not certain. Sequencing was performed on peripheral blood mononuclear cells (PBMCs), taken at new diagnosis, from a patient treated with antithyroid drugs. CDR3 sequence: CASRLRYEWDTQYF. The CDR3, as DNA: TGTGCCAGCAGACTAAGATATGAGTGGGATACGCAGTATTTT.